The 15 T cell receptor beta chains in this list originate from one sample, sequenced in a study of blood T cell repertoires in COVID-19. Produced via immunoSEQ multiplex PCR; TCRdb's table is partial and in-frame only. The data show tens of thousands of clones, around nine tenths seen once. Sequencing was done on a sample of peripheral blood. These TCRs come from a man in his sixties with acute or convalescent COVID-19.

V gene TRBV6-5 combines with J gene TRBJ1-5; TRBD1 is a possible D gene (5 bases). The CDR3 is made up of 12 amino acids. The germline V gene encodes CDR1 MNHEY and CDR2 SVGAGI. The V and J ends lost 3 bases and 9 bases respectively, with 9 bases between them. The CDR3 DNA reads as TGTGCCAGCAGTTATGGGGGGGGGCCCCAGCATTTT. It encodes CASSYGGGPQHF.

As regards this clone: In the same sample, other DNA sequences code for this CDR3. The chain links TRBV3-1 (or the pseudogene TRBV3-2) to TRBJ1-2; D possibly corresponds to TRBD1 (6 bases). Germline CDR1 LGHDT, CDR2 YNNKEL (reference sequence). This CDR3 has 13 amino acids. V lost 2 bases to trimming and J lost 4 bases, with 8 bases between them. CDR3 nucleotide sequence: TGTGCCAGCAGCCAACAGGGGTCCTATGGCTACACCTTC. This codes for CASSQQGSYGYTF.

This chain joins TRBV5-6 and TRBJ1-1; the D is unclear. CDR3 size: 11 residues. CDR1 is SGHDT and CDR2 is YYEEEE in the germline V gene. The V gene lost 2 bases and the J gene lost 7 bases, with 6 bases spanning the gap. Here the CDR3 DNA reads TGTGCCAGCAGCTTTGGAGATGAAGCTTTCTTT. As protein: CASSFGDEAFF.

A remark on this clone: Sequence at one end of the junction differs from germline and may be a read error. V usage is TRBV3-1 (or the pseudogene TRBV3-2) and J usage is TRBJ1-2; D may be TRBD1 (5 bases). There are 12 residues in the CDR3. Germline V gene sequence: CDR1 LGHDT, CDR2 YNNKEL (reference sequence). CDR3 loop: CVSRHRGAGYTF. The DNA for the CDR3 is TGTGTCAGCAGACACCGCGGGGCCGGCTACACCTTC.

The J gene is TRBJ1-2, the V gene TRBV7-2; 12 bases match TRBD1. The CDR3 extends over 16 amino acids. Germline V gene sequence: CDR1 SGHTA, CDR2 FQGNSA. Trimming cost V 5 bases and J 7 bases; bases outside gene matches: 11. The CDR3 bases are TGTGCCAGCAGCCCACCGGGACAGGGGGCTTGGCGTGGCTACACCTTC. This translates into CASSPPGQGAWRGYTF.

This chain links TRBV7-2 with TRBJ2-3, with TRBD2 identical over 8 bases. Germline lookup yields CDR1 SGHTA and CDR2 FQGNSA. This CDR3 has 15 residues. With V trimmed by 1 base and J by 2 bases, 2 bases remained unmatched. CDR3 region: CASSLVSGDTDTQYF. DNA for the CDR3: TGTGCCAGCAGCTTAGTTAGCGGGGACACAGATACGCAGTATTTT.

V gene TRBV6-6 combines with J gene TRBJ2-5, with a tentative D call TRBD2 (5 bases). The germline CDR1 and CDR2 sequences are MNHNY and SVGAGI (reference sequence). The CDR3 is made up of 13 amino acids. V was trimmed by 6 bases and J by 2 bases, leaving 10 bases between them. The CDR3 here is CASSRTVQETQYF. CDR3 in DNA: TGTGCCAGCAGCCGGACTGTTCAAGAGACCCAGTACTTC.

The chain is built from TRBV12-5 and TRBJ1-1; D ambiguous. The CDR3 is made up of 12 amino acids. V lost 7 bases to trimming and J lost 9 bases, with 15 bases between them. Germline CDR1 LGHNT, CDR2 FRNRAP. The CDR3 reads CASDSLGHQAFF. CDR3 DNA: TGTGCTAGTGACTCTCTGGGCCACCAAGCTTTCTTT.

The rearrangement links TRBV20-1 to TRBJ2-7; no reliable D call. The CDR3 has 11 amino acids. The germline V gene encodes CDR1 DFQATT and CDR2 SNEGSKA (reference sequence). V was trimmed by 0 bases and J by 3 bases, leaving 3 bases between them. The CDR3 spells CSARDVYEQYF. CDR3 nucleotides: TGCAGTGCTAGAGACGTCTACGAGCAGTACTTC.

This clone was recorded once. The gene calls are TRBV7-6 and TRBJ1-1; 7 positions agree with TRBD1. The CDR3 runs 13 residues. With 3 bases clipped from V and 6 bases from J, the junction kept 4 bases outside the gene matches. The V gene's germline CDR1 is SGHVS and CDR2 FNYEAQ. CDR3 amino acids: CASSFTQGSEAFF. The CDR3, as DNA: TGTGCCAGCAGCTTCACACAGGGGTCTGAAGCTTTCTTT.

The V and J genes are TRBV5-8 and TRBJ2-7; D is possibly TRBD1 (6 bases). The V and J ends lost 0 bases and 3 bases respectively, with 16 bases between them. Germline V CDR1 and CDR2: SGHTS, YDEGEE. CDR3 size: 16 residues. As DNA, the CDR3 is TGTGCCAGCAGCTTGGGGACCCAGGGGAACCTCTACGAGCAGTACTTC. It encodes CASSLGTQGNLYEQYF.

The chain couples TRBV4-3 to TRBJ1-2; 7 positions match TRBD1. Germline CDR1 and CDR2: LGHNA and YSLEER. This CDR3 is 14 amino acids long. The V gene end was trimmed by 4 bases and the J gene end by 2 bases; junction bases not matched to a gene: 4. For the CDR3, the DNA is TGCGCCAGCAGCCCAGGGGGGCGCAACTATGGCTACACCTTC. As protein: CASSPGGRNYGYTF.

The genes are TRBV18 and TRBJ1-2; a possible D gene is TRBD1 (6 bases). Trimming took off 6 bases at V and 5 bases at J, with 10 bases between the two ends. Germline loops: CDR1 KGHSH, CDR2 LQKENI. The CDR3 sequence is 12 residues long. CDR3: CASSRTEYGYTF. The CDR3 region has the DNA TGTGCCAGCTCCCGGACAGAGTATGGCTACACCTTC.

A few counts support this clone. The chain uses TRBV5-4 and TRBJ2-7; D not certain. The germline V gene encodes CDR1 SGHNT and CDR2 YYREEE (reference sequence). This CDR3 comprises 13 residues. V lost 0 bases, J lost 5 bases, and 9 bases lay in between. CDR3 loop: CASSLVERDEQYF. The DNA of the CDR3 is TGTGCCAGCAGCTTGGTCGAGCGCGACGAGCAGTACTTC. Full variable domain (missing parts from reference TRBV5-4 and TRBJ2-7): ETGVTQSPTHLIKTRGQQVTLRCSSQSGHNTVSWYQQALGQGPQFIFQYYREEENGRGNFPPRFSGLQFPNYSSELNVNALELDDSALYLCASSLVERDEQYFGPGTRLTVT.

V is TRBV14 and J is TRBJ1-5, with D perhaps TRBD1 (5 bases). Per the germline V gene, CDR1 is SGHDN and CDR2 is FVKESK. The length of the CDR3 is 19 residues. Trimming shortened V by 6 bases and J by 0 bases, and 24 bases separated the two germline ends. The CDR3 spells CASRIWCRVRPFSNQPQHF. For the CDR3, the DNA is TGTGCCAGCAGAATCTGGTGCAGGGTTCGACCGTTTAGCAATCAGCCCCAGCATTTT. Based on the CDR3 plus reference TRBV14 and TRBJ1-5, the full variable domain is EAGVTQFPSHSVIEKGQTVTLRCDPISGHDNLYWYRRVMGKEIKFLLHFVKESKQDESGMPNNRFLAERTGGTYSTLKVQPAELEDSGVYFCASRIWCRVRPFSNQPQHFGDGTRLSIL.